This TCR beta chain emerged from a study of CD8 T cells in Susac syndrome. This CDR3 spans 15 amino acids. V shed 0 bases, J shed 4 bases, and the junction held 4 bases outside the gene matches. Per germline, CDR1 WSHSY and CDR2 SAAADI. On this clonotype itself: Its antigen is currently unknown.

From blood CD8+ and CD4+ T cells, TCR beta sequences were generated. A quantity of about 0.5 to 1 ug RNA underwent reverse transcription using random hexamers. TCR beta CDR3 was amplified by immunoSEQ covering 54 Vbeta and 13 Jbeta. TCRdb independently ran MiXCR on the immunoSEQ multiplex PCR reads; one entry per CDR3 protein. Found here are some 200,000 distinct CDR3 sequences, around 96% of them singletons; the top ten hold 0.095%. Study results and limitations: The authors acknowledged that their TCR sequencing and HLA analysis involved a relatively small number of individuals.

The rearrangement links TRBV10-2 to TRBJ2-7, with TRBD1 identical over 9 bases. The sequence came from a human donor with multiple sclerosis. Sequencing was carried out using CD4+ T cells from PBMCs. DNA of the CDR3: TGCGCCAGCAGTGAGTCCTGGACAGGGGCGTACGAGCAGTACTTC. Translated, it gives CASSESWTGAYEQYF.